This T cell receptor (beta chain) was recovered during a study of cytomegalovirus exposure and HLA in healthy donors (dated by TCRdb to the late 2010s). In terms of the full investigation: According to a later analysis, the approximately 120 validation repertoires were produced on the same platform as the approximately 610 repertoires of the first cohort. The study aimed to test whether cataloging public T cell receptors could reveal signatures of past pathogen exposure. Along with the roughly 700-subject first cohort, a separate validation cohort of approximately 110 different subjects was used. The study combined high-throughput TCR immunosequencing, statistical association of individual TCRs with disease status, and machine learning to predict cytomegalovirus infection status.

A word on this clone: What this receptor recognizes is not known. No base-level quality is on record; no much larger clone is a single base apart.

Separate from the approximately 690-subject first cohort, the validation cohort of roughly 120 subjects was the group to which the donors belonged. The method was the immunoSEQ multiplex PCR assay. The paper's processing steps were these. A statistical classification framework was built for diagnosing cytomegalovirus status from the catalog of TCR beta chain sequences. Not all clones reach the TCRdb copy of this immuneACCESS table, which keeps in-frame sequences only. Checked studies attribute under half of the gap to unresolved V genes and leave the rest unexplained. V and J calls and clone size follow that table, whereas D and trimming were derived from the DNA. Within this sample are roughly 170,000 clones, with about 86% of them counted one time only. Approximately 3% of the sample is in the top ten clones. V and J lose 0 bases and 8 bases, and a span of 9 bases separates them. The germline V gene encodes CDR1 SGHNT and CDR2 YYREEE (reference sequence). CDR3 length: 12 amino acids, cysteine to phenylalanine. The read is trimmed to its CDR3 DNA, 36 bases read in frame from base 1.

What the study reported, not specific to this receptor: In vitro tests confirmed that a few of the cytomegalovirus-associated TCR beta chains recognize cytomegalovirus antigens. Of the cluster scores, roughly 95% were above 0 in a later analysis, which found that TCRs clustered in the first cohort also tended to co-occur in the 120 validation repertoires. A total of fewer than 200 TCR beta chains were listed by the study as associated with cytomegalovirus. While some public TCRs were present in many individuals, most TCR sequences turned up only very rarely across donors. All 120 or so repertoires were used to score co-occurrence in the validation cohort in a later analysis, because that analysis had no HLA typing for the cohort. The authors suggested that the approach could potentially be generalized to other disease states and immunological phenotypes. The classifier was reported to diagnose cytomegalovirus status with high specificity and sensitivity in both the original cohort and the validation cohort.

The source of this sequence is a woman aged 18-30 years in good health and CMV-seropositive. The sequencing input was PBMCs. Recombination connected TRBV5-4 to TRBJ2-7; TRBD2 could be the D gene, as 5 bases match. The CDR3 in this case is CASSLDGEKQYF. The nucleotide sequence is given as TGTGCCAGCAGCTTGGATGGGGAGAAGCAGTACTTC. Reference TRBV5-4 and TRBJ2-7 proteins supply the regions before and after the CDR3; the full variable domain is: ETGVTQSPTHLIKTRGQQVTLRCSSQSGHNTVSWYQQALGQGPQFIFQYYREEENGRGNFPPRFSGLQFPNYSSELNVNALELDDSALYLCASSLDGEKQYFGPGTRLTVT.